The source of this T cell receptor (beta chain) is a study of blood T cells in healthy people across ages. The CDR3 totals 16 residues. V lost 3 bases to trimming and J lost 7 bases, with 19 bases between them. Primers used in a second PCR of about 6 to 11 cycles were a sample-barcoded 5' primer and a J-beta primer mix. TCRdb itself ran the 5' RACE reads through MiXCR, one entry per CDR3 protein. The sample includes some 1.7 million distinct CDR3 sequences, 28% of them seen just once. Remarks on this clonotype: The antigen remains undetermined.

Study results and limitations: Age advanced and TCR beta diversity per million T cells fell, roughly linearly. The study regarded diversity estimates from one million T cells as underestimates. Any conclusive comparison of naive versus antigen-experienced cells was prevented by using unsorted PBMCs.

This TCR came from a woman aged 25 to 39 in good health. This sequence joins TRBV12-3 or TRBV12-4 and TRBJ2-1; tentatively, D is TRBD1 or TRBD2 (6 bases each). The source material was blood. The CDR3 coding sequence is TGTGCCAGCAGTTTCACGATGCAGCGGAGGGGGAATGAGCAGTTCTTC. This translates into CASSFTMQRRGNEQFF.